A selection of T cell receptor beta chains follows, all from one sample in a study of blood T cell repertoires in COVID-19. Measured with immunoSEQ multiplex PCR; TCRdb has only the in-frame clones, and not every one. The profile shows fewer than 350,000 clones, 80% to 90% of them singletons. The specimen was PBMCs or T cells enriched from blood (not recorded which). The receptors come from a man aged 25-45 years who had recovered from COVID-19. Each CDR3 is given with its conserved first and last residue. D genes are given only for firm matches. A clone size is listed for some rows: how often the clone was seen (once, few, many), or a class if it is expanded.

J gene,V gene,clone size,D gene,CDR3 DNA,CDR3 protein
TRBJ2-1,TRBV19,.,TRBD1,TGTGCCAGTCGGGACAGGGGGCTCAATGAGCAGTTCTTC,CASRDRGLNEQFF
TRBJ1-4,TRBV12-3/TRBV12-4,.,.,TGTGCCAGCAGTTCCACACGGTCGGGGGGACTGTTTTTT,CASSSTRSGGLFF
TRBJ1-4,TRBV12-5,.,.,TGTGCTAGTGGTTTTAGGGGTACTGAAAAACTGTTTTTT,CASGFRGTEKLFF
TRBJ2-1,TRBV6-5,.,TRBD1,TGTGCCAGCAGTTACGGACAGGATGAGCAGTTCTTC,CASSYGQDEQFF
TRBJ1-3,TRBV24-1,.,.,TGTGCCACCAGTGCCAAGACGGGGGGCTCTGGAAACACCATATATTTT,CATSAKTGGSGNTIYF
TRBJ1-1,TRBV29-1,.,.,TGCAGCGTGTACGGACAGAAGAACACTGAAGCTTTCTTT,CSVYGQKNTEAFF
TRBJ1-2,TRBV30,.,.,TGTGCCTGGAGTGTACAGGGTACAGGTGATGGCTACACCTTC,CAWSVQGTGDGYTF
TRBJ1-6,TRBV29-1,.,.,TGCAGCGTCAGAAGGACAGATAATTCACCCCTCCACTTT,CSVRRTDNSPLHF
TRBJ1-2,TRBV2,.,.,TGTGCCAGCAGGGGACACCACTCTAACTATGGCTACACCTTC,CASRGHHSNYGYTF
TRBJ1-1,TRBV6-4,.,.,TGTGCCAGCAGTCTTAGCATGAACACTGAAGCTTTCTTT,CASSLSMNTEAFF
TRBJ1-2,TRBV7-2,once,.,TGTGCCAGCAGCTTGCAGGGAATTGGAAATGGCTACACCTTC,CASSLQGIGNGYTF
TRBJ1-1,TRBV7-2,.,TRBD1,TGTGCCAGCAGCTCAAGAAGACAGGGGTATTCAGAAGCCAACACTGAAGCTTTCTTT,CASSSRRQGYSEANTEAFF
TRBJ1-1,TRBV12-3/TRBV12-4,.,TRBD1,TGTGCCAGCAGCAGGGGGCGGGGAGCTTTCTTT,CASSRGRGAFF
TRBJ1-4,TRBV14,.,.,TGTGCCAGCAGCCAAGATTATAGTAGAAAACTGTTTTTT,CASSQDYSRKLFF
TRBJ1-1,TRBV14,few,.,TGTGCCAGCAGCCTCGTACAGTCGAACACTGAAGCTTTCTTT,CASSLVQSNTEAFF
TRBJ2-3,TRBV5-1,.,TRBD1,TGCGCCAGCAGCTTGGCCTGGGACAGCGGCACAGATACGCAGTATTTT,CASSLAWDSGTDTQYF
TRBJ1-5,TRBV6-1,.,.,TGTGCCAGCAGTGAGGGACAAATTAGCAATCAGCCCCAGCATTTT,CASSEGQISNQPQHF
TRBJ2-1,TRBV5-4,.,.,TGTGCCAGCAGCTTGCCGGGTACCCCCACCAATGAGCAGTTCTTC,CASSLPGTPTNEQFF
TRBJ2-2,TRBV10-3,.,TRBD2,TGTGCCATTAATAGCGGGGGCGCCACCGGGGAGCTGTTTTTT,CAINSGGATGELFF
TRBJ1-5,TRBV23-1,.,.,TGCGCCAGCAGTCAATCAGGACAGAACAGGAATCAGCCCCAGCATTTT,CASSQSGQNRNQPQHF
TRBJ2-5,TRBV6-5,once,.,TGTGCCAGCAGTTACTCGAGCGGGCAAGAGACCCAGTACTTC,CASSYSSGQETQYF
TRBJ2-3,TRBV9,few,.,TGTGCCAGCAGCGTTCTAGGGGACACAGATACGCAGTATTTT,CASSVLGDTDTQYF
TRBJ1-4,TRBV6-5,.,.,TGTGCCAGCAGACGCTACAGGGAGGAAAAACTGTTTTTT,CASRRYREEKLFF
TRBJ2-1,TRBV4-1,.,TRBD2,TGCGCCAGCACCCGGGTCTGGGCGGGGGGCTCCTACAATGAGCAGTTCTTC,CASTRVWAGGSYNEQFF
TRBJ2-1,TRBV11-3,.,TRBD1,TGTGCCAGCAGCTTAGAAACGACAGGGGACACCTACAATGAGCAGTTCTTC,CASSLETTGDTYNEQFF
TRBJ2-7,TRBV7-2,.,.,TGTGCCAGCAGCTTTGGGGGGAGGGAGCAGTACTTC,CASSFGGREQYF
TRBJ2-1,TRBV7-8,.,TRBD2,TGTGCCAGCAGCCAAGCGGGGGGGCCCCTCCATGAGCAGTTCTTC,CASSQAGGPLHEQFF
TRBJ1-2,TRBV5-1,.,.,TGCGCCAGCAGCTTGGGGAGGACGGATGGCTACACCTTC,CASSLGRTDGYTF
TRBJ2-2,TRBV19,.,.,TGTGCCAGTAGTGCATTCCCATCAGGGGATCCCGGGGAGCTGTTTTTT,CASSAFPSGDPGELFF
TRBJ2-7,TRBV20-1,.,.,TGCAGTCCTCAACAGGGTAACGAGCAGTACTTC,CSPQQGNEQYF
TRBJ1-2,TRBV27,.,TRBD1,TGTGCCAGCGGGGAGGACAGGGGGCAATATGGCTACACCTTC,CASGEDRGQYGYTF
TRBJ1-1,TRBV30,few,.,TGTGCCTGGAGAAGACTAAACACTGAAGCTTTCTTT,CAWRRLNTEAFF
TRBJ2-1,TRBV10-3,once,TRBD2,TGTGCCATCAGCCGGCCGGTAACGGGGGGGCCTAATGAGCAGTTCTTC,CAISRPVTGGPNEQFF
TRBJ1-2,TRBV2,.,TRBD1,TGTGCCAGCAGTGAAGAACGGGGACAGGTCTATGGCTACACCTTC,CASSEERGQVYGYTF
TRBJ2-3,TRBV5-1,few,.,TGCGCCAGCAGCGAGGCAGGGGGGGATACGCAGTATTTT,CASSEAGGDTQYF
TRBJ1-1,TRBV7-9,.,TRBD1,TGTGCCAGCAGCTTAGCCGGGACAGGGGGCTTGGGTGCTTTCTTT,CASSLAGTGGLGAFF
TRBJ1-3,TRBV5-1,once,.,TGCGCCAGCAGCTTGAGGTCAGGAGGAAACACCATATATTTT,CASSLRSGGNTIYF
TRBJ1-4,TRBV24-1,.,.,TGTGCCACCAGTGATTCCAGCGCAACTTCTAATGAAAAACTGTTTTTT,CATSDSSATSNEKLFF
TRBJ2-7,TRBV18,.,.,TGTGCCAGCTCACCCCCTCGGGTGAACGAGCAGTACTTC,CASSPPRVNEQYF
TRBJ1-1,TRBV5-1,.,TRBD1,TGCGCCAGCAGCTTCGGACAGGGTGTCTCGAGGACTGAAGCTTTCTTT,CASSFGQGVSRTEAFF
TRBJ2-7,TRBV2,.,TRBD2,TGTGCCAGCAGGGGGCGGGAGTTCTCCTACGAGCAGTACTTC,CASRGREFSYEQYF
TRBJ2-2,TRBV5-4,.,TRBD2,TGTGCCAGCAGCTCGTGGACTAGCGCGAACACCGGGGAGCTGTTTTTT,CASSSWTSANTGELFF
TRBJ2-5,TRBV18,.,TRBD1,TGTGCCAGCTCACCCCTGGGGACAGGGGGCGCGGAGACCCAGTACTTC,CASSPLGTGGAETQYF
TRBJ2-1,TRBV11-2,.,.,TGTGCCAGCAGCCGCGGGACCGAAAATGAGCAGTTCTTC,CASSRGTENEQFF
TRBJ1-4,TRBV18,.,.,TGTGCCAGCTCACCGCAGGCCCATACGAATGAAAAACTGTTTTTT,CASSPQAHTNEKLFF